This T cell receptor (beta chain) is from a study of CD8 T cells in acute hepatitis C reinfection. The wider study: Sequences come from NS3-1073-specific CD8+ T cells, during acute infection and after clearance.

Time point given: naive CD8 control sorted from an acute-time-point sample. People who inject drugs in the Montreal Hepatitis C Cohort were donors. Remarks on this clone: What it recognizes is unknown.

General study points: No chronic follow-up sample yielded enough NS3-1073 specific cells.

Here immunoSEQ multiplex PCR was the method, and the copy in TCRdb shows in-frame clones only, minus some. This table holds 30,000 to 40,000 clones, approximately 85% found once. Source material: naive CD8+ T cells from PBMCs. The source is a woman aged 18-30 years who spontaneously cleared hepatitis C infection.

The CDR3 DNA follows: TGTGCCACCAGCAGCCCTGGCCCCTACGAGCAGTACTTC. Amino acids: CATSSPGPYEQYF. This sequence joins TRBV15 and TRBJ2-7; no clear D. This CDR3 comprises 13 residues. CDR1 and CDR2 from the germline V gene are LNHNV and YYDKDF (reference sequence). V lost 3 bases and J 2 bases, leaving 8 bases between the germline ends.